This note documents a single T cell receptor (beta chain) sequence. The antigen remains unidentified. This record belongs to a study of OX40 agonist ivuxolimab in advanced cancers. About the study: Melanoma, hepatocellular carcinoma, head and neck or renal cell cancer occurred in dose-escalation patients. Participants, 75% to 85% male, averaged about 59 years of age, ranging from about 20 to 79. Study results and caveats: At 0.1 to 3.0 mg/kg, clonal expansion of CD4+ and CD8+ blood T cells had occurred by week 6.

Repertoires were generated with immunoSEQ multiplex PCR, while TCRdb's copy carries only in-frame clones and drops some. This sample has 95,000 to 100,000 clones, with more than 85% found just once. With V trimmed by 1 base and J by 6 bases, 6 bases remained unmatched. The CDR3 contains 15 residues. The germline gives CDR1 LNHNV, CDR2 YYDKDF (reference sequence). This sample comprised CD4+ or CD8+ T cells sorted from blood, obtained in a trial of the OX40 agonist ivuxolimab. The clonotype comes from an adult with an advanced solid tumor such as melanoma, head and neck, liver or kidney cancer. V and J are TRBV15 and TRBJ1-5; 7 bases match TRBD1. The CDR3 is CATSRGTGVGQPQHF. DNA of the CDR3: TGTGCCACCAGCAGAGGAACAGGGGTCGGTCAGCCCCAGCATTTT.